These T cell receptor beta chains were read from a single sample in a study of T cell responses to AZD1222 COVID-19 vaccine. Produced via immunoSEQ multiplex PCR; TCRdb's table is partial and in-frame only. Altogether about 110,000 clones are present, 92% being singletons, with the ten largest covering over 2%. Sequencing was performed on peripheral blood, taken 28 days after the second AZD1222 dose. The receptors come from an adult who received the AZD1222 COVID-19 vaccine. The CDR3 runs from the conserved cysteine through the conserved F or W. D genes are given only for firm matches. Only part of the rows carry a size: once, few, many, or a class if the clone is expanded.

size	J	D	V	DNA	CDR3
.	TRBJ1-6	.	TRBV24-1	TGTGCCACCAGTGGCCATGGGATCTATAATTCACCCCTCCACTTT	CATSGHGIYNSPLHF
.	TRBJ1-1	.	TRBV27	TGTGCCAGCAGTCCCTTAGACAAGAACACTGAAGCTTTCTTT	CASSPLDKNTEAFF
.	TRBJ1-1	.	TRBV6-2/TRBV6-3	TGTGCCAGCAGTCATATCGACAGAAAGAACACTGAAGCTTTCTTT	CASSHIDRKNTEAFF
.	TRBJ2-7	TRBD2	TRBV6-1	TGTGCCAGCAGTGAAATAGCGGGGGGCTTCTACGAGCAGTACTTC	CASSEIAGGFYEQYF
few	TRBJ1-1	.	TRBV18	TGTGCCAGCTCAGGGGGGCTCACTGAAGCTTTCTTT	CASSGGLTEAFF
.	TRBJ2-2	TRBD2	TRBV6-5	TGTGCCAGCAGTTTAGGGACTACAGCCGGGGAGCTGTTTTTT	CASSLGTTAGELFF
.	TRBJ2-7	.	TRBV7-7	TGTGCTAGCAGCCCCAGCGCAGGGCGCGAGCAGTACTTC	CASSPSAGREQYF
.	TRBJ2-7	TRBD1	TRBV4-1	TGCGCCAGCAGCCAAGCCACCTACGGGACAGGTGCTTCCAAGCAGTACTTC	CASSQATYGTGASKQYF
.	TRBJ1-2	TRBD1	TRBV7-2	TGTGCCAGCAGCCCCGGACAGGGAGGCTATGGCTACACCTTC	CASSPGQGGYGYTF
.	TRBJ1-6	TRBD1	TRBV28	TGTGCCAGCAGTACGCGACAGGGGACCTGGGATTCACCCCTCCACTTT	CASSTRQGTWDSPLHF
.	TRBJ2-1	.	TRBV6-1	TGTGCCAGCAGTGAATCCCCCCCTACTACCTCCTACAATGAGCAGTTCTTC	CASSESPPTTSYNEQFF
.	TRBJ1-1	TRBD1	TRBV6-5	TGTGCCAGCAATACAGGGGGAGGGACTGAAGCTTTCTTT	CASNTGGGTEAFF
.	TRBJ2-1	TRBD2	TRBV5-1	TGCGCCAGCAGCTTGGGGACTAGCGGGGGTAATTGGAATGAGCAGTTCTTC	CASSLGTSGGNWNEQFF
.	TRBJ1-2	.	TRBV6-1	TGTGCCAGCAGTGACAGGATTCCAAACTATGGCTACACCTTC	CASSDRIPNYGYTF
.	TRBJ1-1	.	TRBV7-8	TGTGCCAGCAGCCCCCGCGGGGGTGGGCCCACTGAAGCTTTCTTT	CASSPRGGGPTEAFF